This entry is about one T cell receptor beta chain. The sample belongs to a study of blood T cell repertoires in COVID-19. Study-level background: Samples of COVID-19 (acute and convalescent) were obtained from the United States, Italy and Spain. Sources were T cells, B-cell-depleted T cells, or PBMCs; the material itself was cDNA or gDNA.

Looked up from germline, CDR1 is KGHSH and CDR2 is LQKENI. The CDR3 is 16 residues long. The V and J ends lost 2 bases and 7 bases respectively, with 15 bases between them. In the study's own analysis: Estimation of nucleated cell counts relied on the amplification of reference gene primers. Data came from immunoSEQ multiplex PCR; TCRdb stores just in-frame clones and leaves some out. V, J and clone size derive from that table, while D and trimming were established from the DNA sequence. The sample shows approximately 250,000 clones, 70% to 90% of them seen only once. Source material: peripheral blood. The chain couples TRBV18 to TRBJ1-6; weak D call: TRBD1 (6 bases). This clonotype was obtained from a man aged 35-49 years with acute or convalescent COVID-19. The CDR3 coding sequence is TGTGCCAGCTCACCAATCCAGGGGACGAGGAATTCACCCCTCCACTTT. This codes for CASSPIQGTRNSPLHF.